One and the same sample provided the 22 T cell receptor beta chains below, sequenced in a study of blood T cell repertoires in COVID-19. Assay used: immunoSEQ multiplex PCR; TCRdb lists only in-frame clones, some missing. The data contain roughly 190,000 clones, 80% to 90% of them seen just once; the ten biggest clones take up around 1.1%. The sequencing input was peripheral blood. Receptor source: a man aged 25 to 40 with acute or convalescent COVID-19.

This clone has a handful of counts. The chain couples TRBV2 to TRBJ2-7; TRBD1 aligns across 7 bases. CDR3 length: 12 amino acids. Trimming at V came to 6 bases and at J to 6 bases, leaving 5 bases not matched to a gene. CDR1 and CDR2 (germline): SNHLY, FYNNEI. CDR3 amino acids: CASSPTGVEQYF. CDR3 DNA sequence: TGTGCCAGCAGCCCCACAGGGGTCGAGCAGTACTTC.

The chain couples TRBV24-1 to TRBJ2-2; D is perhaps TRBD1 (5 bases). Germline CDR1 is KGHDR and CDR2 is SFDVKD. CDR3 length: 15 amino acids. Between the trimmed V and J ends, which lost 3 bases and 4 bases, there was a span of 11 bases. The CDR3, as DNA: TGTGCCACCAGTGATCCTAAAGGGGTCACCGGGGAGCTGTTTTTT. Its protein is CATSDPKGVTGELFF.

The chain has TRBV10-3 and TRBJ1-5; D may be TRBD1 (5 bases). The length of the CDR3 is 15 residues. Germline assignment: CDR1 ENHRY and CDR2 SYGVKD. Trimming shortened V by 2 bases and J by 3 bases, and 11 bases separated the two germline ends. CDR3 coding DNA: TGTGCCATCAGTGAGGAAGGGGCCAACAATCAGCCCCAGCATTTT. Its protein is CAISEEGANNQPQHF.

V usage is TRBV18 and J usage is TRBJ1-5; 9 bases are shared with TRBD1. Germline-derived CDR1 and CDR2 are KGHSH and LQKENI. The CDR3 consists of 15 residues. The trim removed 4 bases at V and 5 bases at J, leaving 6 bases unmatched. CDR3 sequence reads: CASSLTGGSYQPQHF. CDR3 coding DNA: TGTGCCAGCTCACTGACAGGGGGGTCCTATCAGCCCCAGCATTTT.

The chain has TRBV3-1 (or the pseudogene TRBV3-2) and TRBJ2-7; possibly TRBD1 for D (8 bases). CDR3 length: 14 residues. V was clipped by 4 bases and J by 3 bases, with 13 bases between them. Germline V gene sequence: CDR1 LGHDT, CDR2 YNNKEL (reference sequence). The CDR3: CASSPGGGSYEQYF. The CDR3 coding sequence is TGTGCCAGCAGCCCAGGGGGCGGGAGCTACGAGCAGTACTTC.

The chain is built from TRBV7-3 and TRBJ2-2; TRBD2 matches at 7 bases. The germline CDR1 and CDR2 sequences are SGHTA and FQGTGA. V trimming: 5 bases; J trimming: 7 bases; junction bases outside the gene matches: 10. The CDR3 has 15 residues. The CDR3 coding sequence is TGTGCCAGCAGCCCGGCGGGGGTAGTAGGCGGGGAGCTGTTTTTT. It is translated as CASSPAGVVGGELFF. The whole variable domain, remainder taken from reference TRBV7-3 and TRBJ2-2, is GAGVSQTPSNKVTEKGKYVELRCDPISGHTALYWYRQSLGQGPEFLIYFQGTGAADDSGLPNDRFFAVRPEGSVSTLKIQRTERGDSAVYLCASSPAGVVGGELFFGEGSRLTVL.

V gene TRBV6-1 combines with J gene TRBJ2-1; 11 nucleotides line up with TRBD2. With V trimmed by 5 bases and J by 5 bases, 5 bases remained unmatched. The CDR3 totals 15 residues. Germline loops: CDR1 MNHNS, CDR2 SASEGT. The CDR3 DNA reads as TGTGCCAGCAGTCACCTAGCGGGGGGTAACAATGAGCAGTTCTTC. This codes for CASSHLAGGNNEQFF.

This chain uses TRBV6-6 with TRBJ2-5, with D tentatively TRBD2 (5 bases). Trimming left V 1 base short and J 10 bases short, with 10 bases between. This CDR3 region has 12 residues. From germline, CDR1 is MNHNY and CDR2 SVGAGI (reference sequence). CDR3 in amino acids: CASSYYVGSQYF. The CDR3, as DNA: TGTGCCAGCAGTTACTACGTGGGGAGCCAGTACTTC.

About this clone: In the same sample, other DNA sequences code for this CDR3. The chain uses TRBV7-3 and TRBJ2-1; TRBD1 might be the D (5 bases). V shed 4 bases and J shed 5 bases, with 9 bases lying between them. The germline V gene encodes CDR1 SGHTA and CDR2 FQGTGA. The CDR3 is made up of 13 amino acids. CDR3 sequence (DNA): TGTGCCAGCAGCTCCGACAGAGACAATGAGCAGTTCTTC. This encodes CASSSDRDNEQFF. The whole variable domain, remainder taken from reference TRBV7-3 and TRBJ2-1, is GAGVSQTPSNKVTEKGKYVELRCDPISGHTALYWYRQSLGQGPEFLIYFQGTGAADDSGLPNDRFFAVRPEGSVSTLKIQRTERGDSAVYLCASSSDRDNEQFFGPGTRLTVL.

The rearrangement links TRBV29-1 to TRBJ2-5; 11 bases align to TRBD1. The CDR3 is 15 residues long. CDR1 and CDR2 from the germline V gene are SQVTM and ANQGSEA. V trimming: 3 bases; J trimming: 5 bases; junction bases outside the gene matches: 8. CDR3 coding DNA: TGCAGCGTTGACAACCGGGACAGGGGGGGGGAGACCCAGTACTTC. It yields the protein CSVDNRDRGGETQYF. Complete variable domain (other parts from reference TRBV29-1 and TRBJ2-5): SAVISQKPSRDICQRGTSLTIQCQVDSQVTMMFWYRQQPGQSLTLIATANQGSEATYESGFVIDKFPISRPNLTFSTLTVSNMSPEDSSIYLCSVDNRDRGGETQYFGPGTRLLVL.

This clone has more than one count but fewer than ten. The chain recombines TRBV15 with TRBJ1-1; no reliable D call. CDR3 size: 14 residues. Germline V gives CDR1 LNHNV, CDR2 YYDKDF (reference sequence). V lost 1 base and J 4 bases, leaving 10 bases between the germline ends. CDR3 sequence: CATSRVLGSTEAFF. The CDR3 DNA is TGTGCCACCAGCAGAGTCTTGGGCTCCACTGAAGCTTTCTTT.

This clone was seen more than once but under ten times. This chain joins TRBV5-1 and TRBJ1-4; TRBD1 aligns across 8 bases. This CDR3 spans 16 amino acids. CDR1 SGHRS and CDR2 YFSETQ come from the germline V gene. Trimming cost V 1 base and J 5 bases; bases outside gene matches: 7. The CDR3 coding sequence is TGCGCCAGCAGCTTGACAGGGGGAGTTCTCAATGAAAAACTGTTTTTT. This codes for CASSLTGGVLNEKLFF.

The chain uses TRBV11-2 and TRBJ1-5, with D perhaps matching TRBD1 (6 bases). The CDR3 loop spans 14 amino acids. V shed 4 bases and J shed 4 bases, with 11 bases lying between them. Germline CDR1 is SGHAT and CDR2 is FQNNGV. CDR3 region: CASSSWDTNQPQHF. CDR3 coding DNA: TGTGCCAGCAGCTCCTGGGACACGAATCAGCCCCAGCATTTT.

This rearrangement joins TRBV25-1 to TRBJ1-3; D perhaps matches TRBD1 (5 bases). V gave up 4 bases and J gave up 1 base, with 14 bases separating them. Germline lookup yields CDR1 MGHDK and CDR2 SYGVNS. The CDR3 covers 16 residues. CDR3 protein: CASSAAGRRSGNTIYF. CDR3 nucleotide sequence: TGTGCCAGCAGTGCCGCGGGACGTAGATCTGGAAACACCATATATTTT.

This clone was recorded once. V is TRBV9 and J is TRBJ1-2; D might be TRBD1 (6 bases). From germline, CDR1 is SGDLS and CDR2 YYNGEE. The CDR3 has 17 residues. The V end lost 3 bases, the J end lost 3 bases, and 21 bases lay between the germline ends. The CDR3, as DNA: TGTGCCAGCAGCGGGGCCGGAAAAGGGGAGGGGGACTATGGCTACACCTTC. Translated: CASSGAGKGEGDYGYTF.

The V gene is TRBV27, the J gene TRBJ1-5, with 7 bases fitting TRBD1. With V trimmed by 5 bases and J by 4 bases, 14 bases remained unmatched. The V gene's germline CDR1 is MNHEY and CDR2 SMNVEV (reference sequence). The CDR3 length is 17 residues. The CDR3 sequence is CASSQSGTEVLNQPQHF. The CDR3 DNA reads as TGTGCCAGCAGTCAGTCCGGGACAGAAGTACTAAATCAGCCCCAGCATTTT.

V and J are TRBV20-1 and TRBJ2-5; D not resolved. The V end lost 8 bases, the J end lost 5 bases, and 6 bases lay between the germline ends. The CDR3 loop spans 9 amino acids. The germline CDR1 and CDR2 sequences are DFQATT and SNEGSKA (reference sequence). The CDR3 is CSPMETQYF. Written as DNA, the CDR3 is TGCAGTCCCATGGAGACCCAGTACTTC.

The CDR3 bases are TGTGCCAGCAGAAGGGGCCACGCCGACATTCAGTACTTC. This gives the protein CASRRGHADIQYF. This rearrangement joins TRBV27 to TRBJ2-4, with TRBD1 as a possible D gene (5 bases). The ends were cut back, 6 bases at V and 8 bases at J, with 14 bases in the middle. In germline, CDR1 is MNHEY, CDR2 SMNVEV (reference sequence). The CDR3 totals 13 residues.

V gene TRBV5-8 combines with J gene TRBJ1-1; D call uncertain. Germline V gene data show CDR1 as SGHTS and CDR2 as YDEGEE. The CDR3 contains 14 residues. The V and J ends lost 3 bases and 1 base respectively, with 10 bases between them. For the CDR3, the DNA is TGTGCCAGCAGCTACCAGACGGGGAACACTGAAGCTTTCTTT. It codes for CASSYQTGNTEAFF. Together with reference TRBV5-8 and TRBJ1-1, the CDR3 gives the full variable domain: EAGVTQSPTHLIKTRGQQATLRCSPISGHTSVYWYQQALGLGLQFLLWYDEGEERNRGNFPPRFSGRQFPNYSSELNVNALELEDSALYLCASSYQTGNTEAFFGQGTRLTVV.

The V call is TRBV6-1, the J call TRBJ1-1; 8 bases align to TRBD1. CDR3 size: 15 residues. The ends lost 3 bases at V and 4 bases at J; junction bases unmatched: 7. The germline gives CDR1 MNHNS, CDR2 SASEGT. CDR3 DNA sequence: TGTGCCAGCAGTGATCGAACAGGGGGTGGCACTGAAGCTTTCTTT. It yields the protein CASSDRTGGGTEAFF.

CDR3 DNA sequence: TGCGCCAGCAGCCCCCCCGGGGGTGAAAAACTGTTTTTT. Its protein product is CASSPPGGEKLFF. This chain joins TRBV5-1 and TRBJ1-4, with TRBD1 as a possible D gene (5 bases). Germline assignment: CDR1 SGHRS and CDR2 YFSETQ. The CDR3 is 13 amino acids. V dropped 4 bases and J dropped 7 bases, with 11 bases sitting between them.

This clone showed up just a few times. The chain joins TRBV6-2 or TRBV6-3 to TRBJ1-4; the D is unclear. Germline CDR1 reads MNHEY; CDR2 reads SVGEGT. The CDR3 covers 13 residues. V lost 6 bases, J lost 6 bases, and 11 bases lay in between. CDR3 sequence reads: CASSVQVHEKLFF. In DNA form, the CDR3 reads TGTGCCAGCAGCGTACAAGTCCATGAAAAACTGTTTTTT.